This TCR beta chain was captured by sequencing in a study of blood T cell repertoires in COVID-19. Across the whole study: PBMCs, B-cell-depleted T cells, or T cells were the source of the cDNA or gDNA that made up the material.

In its sample, this clone was seen a few times. This table comes from immunoSEQ multiplex PCR, and its TCRdb copy is limited to in-frame clones, with some not included. The sample includes approximately 150,000 clones, around 90% of them seen just once. The CDR3 runs to 12 residues. Between the trimmed V and J ends, which lost 7 bases and 1 base, there was a span of 10 bases. Germline values: CDR1 SQVTM, CDR2 ANQGSEA. The sequence derives from a woman in her forties or fifties with acute or convalescent COVID-19. The source material was peripheral blood. V gene TRBV29-1 combines with J gene TRBJ1-1; D not resolved. The CDR3 protein is CSAPIPNTEAFF. The DNA for the CDR3 is TGCAGCGCCCCTATCCCGAACACTGAAGCTTTCTTT.